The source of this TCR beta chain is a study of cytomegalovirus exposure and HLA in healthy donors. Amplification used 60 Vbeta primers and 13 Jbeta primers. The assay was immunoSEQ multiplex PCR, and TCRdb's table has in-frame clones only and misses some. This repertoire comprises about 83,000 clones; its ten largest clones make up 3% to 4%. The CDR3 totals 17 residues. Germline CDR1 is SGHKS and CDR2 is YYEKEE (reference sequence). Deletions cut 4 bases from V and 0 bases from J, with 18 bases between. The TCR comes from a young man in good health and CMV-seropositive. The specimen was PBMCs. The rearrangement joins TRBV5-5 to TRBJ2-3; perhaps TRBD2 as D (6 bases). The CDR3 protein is CASSPEGFVMSTDTQYF. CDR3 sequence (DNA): TGTGCCAGCAGCCCGGAGGGATTCGTGATGAGCACAGATACGCAGTATTTT. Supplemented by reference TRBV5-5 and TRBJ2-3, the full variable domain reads DAGVTQSPTHLIKTRGQQVTLRCSPISGHKSVSWYQQVLGQGPQFIFQYYEKEERGRGNFPDRFSARQFPNYSSELNVNALLLGDSALYLCASSPEGFVMSTDTQYFGPGTRLTVL.